The rows below give T cell receptor beta chains drawn from one sample of a study of TIL therapy for anti-PD-1-resistant metastatic lung cancer. The table came from immunoSEQ multiplex PCR; TCRdb's copy has only in-frame clones and leaves some out. The sample shows 12,000 or so clones, about 80% of them seen only once. The specimen comprised blood, sampled at baseline. Receptors originate from a person aged 25 to 85 with non-small cell lung cancer. CDR3s include the opening cysteine and the closing phenylalanine or tryptophan. The order of the fields is V gene, D gene, clone size, J gene, CDR3 protein, CDR3 DNA. The D gene is left open where the match is weak. The size field is filled for only some rows; it gives once, few, many or a size class.

V: TRBV7-2; D: .; size: .; J: TRBJ1-2; CDR3: CAAASNYGYTF; DNA: TGTGCCGCCGCGTCTAACTATGGCTACACCTTC
V: TRBV27; D: .; size: .; J: TRBJ1-5; CDR3: CASSLRAFGNQPQHF; DNA: TGTGCCAGCAGTCTCAGGGCTTTCGGCAATCAGCCCCAGCATTTT
V: TRBV7-9; D: .; size: .; J: TRBJ2-7; CDR3: CASSPGPNSYEQYF; DNA: TGTGCCAGCAGCCCGGGTCCAAACTCCTACGAGCAGTACTTC
V: TRBV4-3; D: .; size: .; J: TRBJ2-1; CDR3: CASSQSYRGRAGINEQFF; DNA: TGCGCCAGCAGCCAATCATATAGGGGGAGGGCCGGAATAAATGAGCAGTTCTTC
V: TRBV5-6; D: .; size: .; J: TRBJ1-2; CDR3: CASSLSGYGYTF; DNA: TGTGCCAGCAGCTTGTCTGGGTATGGCTACACCTTC
V: TRBV7-3; D: TRBD2; size: .; J: TRBJ2-1; CDR3: CASSPGLAGLNEQFF; DNA: TGTGCCAGCAGCCCCGGACTAGCGGGGCTCAATGAGCAGTTCTTC
V: TRBV6-1; D: .; size: .; J: TRBJ2-1; CDR3: CASSGTYNEQFF; DNA: TGTGCCAGCAGTGGGACCTACAATGAGCAGTTCTTC
V: TRBV4-1; D: .; size: few; J: TRBJ2-1; CDR3: CASSPRGTQSSYNEQFF; DNA: TGCGCCAGCAGCCCCCGGGGGACACAGTCCTCCTACAATGAGCAGTTCTTC
V: TRBV27; D: TRBD2; size: .; J: TRBJ2-3; CDR3: CASSSSPGLATDTQYF; DNA: TGTGCCAGCAGTTCATCCCCGGGACTAGCTACAGATACGCAGTATTTT
V: TRBV5-1; D: .; size: .; J: TRBJ1-1; CDR3: CASSWKVDTEAFF; DNA: TGCGCCAGCAGCTGGAAGGTGGACACTGAAGCTTTCTTT
V: TRBV27; D: .; size: .; J: TRBJ1-2; CDR3: CASSPQGLNYGYTF; DNA: TGTGCCAGCAGTCCACAGGGTTTGAACTATGGCTACACCTTC
V: TRBV7-9; D: .; size: .; J: TRBJ2-7; CDR3: CASSLRLEKAEQYF; DNA: TGTGCCAGCAGCTTGCGGTTGGAGAAGGCCGAGCAGTACTTC
V: TRBV6-5; D: .; size: .; J: TRBJ2-7; CDR3: CASRETGRLHEQYF; DNA: TGTGCCAGCAGGGAGACAGGGAGGTTGCACGAGCAGTACTTC
V: TRBV9; D: TRBD2; size: .; J: TRBJ2-3; CDR3: CASSFSGSADTQYF; DNA: TGTGCCAGCAGCTTTAGCGGGAGCGCAGATACGCAGTATTTT
V: TRBV11-2; D: .; size: .; J: TRBJ1-1; CDR3: CASSLLGNTEAFF; DNA: TGTGCCAGCAGCTTATTAGGGAACACTGAAGCTTTCTTT
V: TRBV9; D: .; size: .; J: TRBJ2-7; CDR3: CASSSQGYEQYF; DNA: TGTGCCAGCAGCTCACAGGGTTACGAGCAGTACTTC
V: TRBV4-1; D: .; size: .; J: TRBJ1-1; CDR3: CASSQGPLNTEAFF; DNA: TGCGCCAGCAGCCAAGGGCCCCTGAACACTGAAGCTTTCTTT
V: TRBV2; D: TRBD2; size: .; J: TRBJ2-5; CDR3: CASSDLGLAGVETQYF; DNA: TGTGCCAGCAGTGACCTTGGACTAGCGGGAGTGGAGACCCAGTACTTC
V: TRBV7-8; D: .; size: .; J: TRBJ1-2; CDR3: CASSQDNSYGYTF; DNA: TGTGCCAGCAGCCAAGACAATTCCTATGGCTACACCTTC
V: TRBV7-9; D: .; size: .; J: TRBJ2-7; CDR3: CASSPSSQLYEQYF; DNA: TGTGCCAGCAGTCCCTCGTCACAACTTTACGAGCAGTACTTC
V: TRBV7-2; D: .; size: .; J: TRBJ2-5; CDR3: CASSSQGGQETQYF; DNA: TGTGCCAGCAGCTCTCAGGGGGGACAAGAGACCCAGTACTTC
V: TRBV5-5; D: .; size: .; J: TRBJ2-1; CDR3: CASSLVLGAGYNEQFF; DNA: TGTGCCAGCAGCTTGGTGCTTGGGGCTGGCTACAATGAGCAGTTCTTC
V: TRBV27; D: TRBD1; size: .; J: TRBJ1-5; CDR3: CASRDRGHQPQHF; DNA: TGTGCCAGCAGAGACAGGGGGCATCAGCCCCAGCATTTT
V: TRBV27; D: TRBD2; size: .; J: TRBJ2-7; CDR3: CASSSGLAGPEQYF; DNA: TGTGCCAGCAGTTCGGGACTAGCGGGACCCGAGCAGTACTTC
V: TRBV7-9; D: TRBD1; size: once; J: TRBJ2-5; CDR3: CAIDRGGETQYF; DNA: TGTGCCATTGACAGGGGTGGAGAGACCCAGTACTTC
V: TRBV5-6; D: .; size: .; J: TRBJ1-6; CDR3: CASSLTQSSYNSPLHF; DNA: TGTGCCAGCAGCTTGACCCAGAGCTCCTATAATTCACCCCTCCACTTT
V: TRBV5-5; D: .; size: .; J: TRBJ1-5; CDR3: CASSLGGDQPQHF; DNA: TGTGCCAGCAGCCTAGGGGGGGATCAGCCCCAGCATTTT
V: TRBV23-1; D: .; size: once; J: TRBJ2-7; CDR3: CASSQRVSYSYEQYF; DNA: TGCGCCAGCAGTCAAAGGGTGTCCTACTCCTACGAGCAGTACTTC
V: TRBV25-1; D: .; size: .; J: TRBJ2-3; CDR3: CASSNRVGGDTQYF; DNA: TGTGCCAGCAGCAACAGGGTGGGCGGTGATACGCAGTATTTT
V: TRBV2; D: .; size: .; J: TRBJ1-4; CDR3: CASSATGLTNEKLFF; DNA: TGTGCCAGCAGTGCGACCGGGTTAACTAATGAAAAACTGTTTTTT
V: TRBV5-6; D: TRBD2; size: .; J: TRBJ2-3; CDR3: CASSATSGRVTDTQYF; DNA: TGTGCCAGCAGCGCTACTAGCGGGAGGGTAACAGATACGCAGTATTTT
V: TRBV2; D: TRBD1; size: .; J: TRBJ2-3; CDR3: CASSEAGPGQGNTDTQYF; DNA: TGTGCCAGCAGCGAAGCCGGGCCGGGACAGGGCAACACAGATACGCAGTATTTT
V: TRBV5-1; D: .; size: few; J: TRBJ1-2; CDR3: CASSLTAGLGGYTF; DNA: TGCGCCAGCAGCTTGACCGCGGGGCTGGGTGGCTACACCTTC
V: TRBV6-1; D: .; size: .; J: TRBJ1-6; CDR3: CASSEEEGSGSPLHF; DNA: TGTGCCAGCAGTGAAGAGGAGGGATCGGGGTCACCCCTCCACTTT
V: TRBV5-1; D: .; size: .; J: TRBJ2-5; CDR3: CASSLVSAYQETQYF; DNA: TGCGCCAGCAGTCTCGTTTCGGCCTACCAAGAGACCCAGTACTTC
V: TRBV20-1; D: TRBD1; size: .; J: TRBJ1-5; CDR3: CSAGTEPQHF; DNA: TGCAGTGCTGGGACAGAGCCCCAGCATTTT
V: TRBV19; D: TRBD1; size: .; J: TRBJ1-5; CDR3: CASSRTGGGVWQPQHF; DNA: TGTGCCAGTAGTAGGACAGGGGGCGGCGTGTGGCAGCCCCAGCATTTT
V: TRBV4-2; D: TRBD2; size: .; J: TRBJ2-3; CDR3: CASSQDSSRGGMDTQYF; DNA: TGTGCCAGCAGCCAGGATTCGAGCCGGGGGGGTATGGATACGCAGTATTTT
V: TRBV18; D: .; size: .; J: TRBJ1-1; CDR3: CASSPETGRVEAFF; DNA: TGTGCCAGCTCACCAGAGACAGGTCGCGTTGAAGCTTTCTTT
V: TRBV13; D: .; size: .; J: TRBJ1-1; CDR3: CASSNPSWPTEAFF; DNA: TGTGCCAGCAGCAACCCGTCCTGGCCCACTGAAGCTTTCTTT
V: TRBV7-6; D: .; size: few; J: TRBJ1-1; CDR3: CASSLLTVTEAFF; DNA: TGTGCCAGCAGCTTGCTGACAGTCACTGAAGCTTTCTTT
V: TRBV19; D: .; size: .; J: TRBJ1-2; CDR3: CASSIDGGLVGYTF; DNA: TGTGCCAGTAGTATAGACGGGGGCCTAGTCGGCTACACCTTC
V: TRBV6-1; D: TRBD1; size: .; J: TRBJ1-3; CDR3: CASSVSGTGAGNTIYF; DNA: TGTGCCAGCAGTGTATCCGGGACAGGGGCTGGAAACACCATATATTTT
V: TRBV10-3; D: TRBD1; size: few; J: TRBJ2-1; CDR3: CATGGQGDNEQFF; DNA: TGTGCCACCGGCGGACAGGGGGACAATGAGCAGTTCTTC
V: TRBV6-5; D: TRBD2; size: .; J: TRBJ2-7; CDR3: CASSLNSGKDEQYF; DNA: TGTGCCAGCAGTTTAAATAGCGGGAAAGACGAGCAGTACTTC